These 18 T cell receptor beta chains were all obtained from the same sample, sequenced in a study of cytomegalovirus exposure and HLA in healthy donors. The PCR ran on 60 Vbeta and 13 Jbeta primers. The assay was immunoSEQ multiplex PCR, and TCRdb's table has in-frame clones only and misses some. This table holds about 34,000 clones, 60% to 70% found once. Specimen: PBMCs. Receptor source: a man aged 40-50 years in good health and CMV-seropositive.

The chain has TRBV5-4 and TRBJ2-3, with a weak D call TRBD2 (5 bases). The germline V and J ends were trimmed by 3 bases and 2 bases, with 16 bases remaining between them. Per the germline V gene, CDR1 is SGHNT and CDR2 is YYREEE (reference sequence). The CDR3 runs to 16 residues. CDR3 DNA sequence: TGTGCCAGCAGCTCCGGCAAAGCGGAGATCACAGATACGCAGTATTTT. Translation: CASSSGKAEITDTQYF.

This chain uses TRBV5-6 with TRBJ2-1; D uncertain. This CDR3 is built from 16 residues. Germline assignment: CDR1 SGHDT and CDR2 YYEEEE. V lost 0 bases and J 0 bases, leaving 10 bases between the germline ends. The CDR3 loop is CASSLGVVRSYNEQFF. CDR3 nucleotide sequence: TGTGCCAGCAGCTTGGGAGTAGTCCGCTCCTACAATGAGCAGTTCTTC.

A single count supports this clone. The chain couples TRBV27 to TRBJ2-5; 9 nucleotides agree with TRBD1. Germline loops: CDR1 MNHEY, CDR2 SMNVEV (reference sequence). CDR3 length: 15 residues. Trimming at V came to 6 bases and at J to 4 bases, leaving 9 bases not matched to a gene. The CDR3 reads CASRRTGTGLETQYF. DNA of the CDR3: TGTGCCAGCAGGCGAACGGGGACAGGGTTAGAGACCCAGTACTTC.

This clone was picked up one time. The chain joins TRBV7-8 to TRBJ2-7; 7 positions match TRBD1. Trimming cost V 5 bases and J 4 bases; bases outside gene matches: 8. The germline V gene has CDR1 SGHVS and CDR2 FQNEAQ. This CDR3 spans 14 amino acids. CDR3 nucleotides: TGTGCCAGCAGCCCAACCTGGGACAGATACGAGCAGTACTTC. This sequence encodes CASSPTWDRYEQYF.

The table lists this clone with a few counts. The gene calls are TRBV4-1 and TRBJ2-1; tentatively, D is TRBD2 (6 bases). V was pared by 0 bases and J by 4 bases, with 19 bases between. CDR3 size: 18 residues. CDR1 and CDR2 from the germline V gene are MGHRA and YSYEKL. CDR3 nucleotides: TGCGCCAGCAGCCAAGATGGGAGGACTCAAGAGTTTTACAATGAGCAGTTCTTC. This codes for CASSQDGRTQEFYNEQFF.

J is TRBJ1-2 and V is TRBV18; D is perhaps TRBD1 (5 bases). CDR3 length equals 14 residues. Trimming took off 6 bases at V and 4 bases at J, with 15 bases between the two ends. Germline CDR1 KGHSH, CDR2 LQKENI. CDR3 region: CASSSRAQSYGYTF. The CDR3 DNA sequence: TGTGCCAGCTCCTCCAGGGCGCAGTCCTATGGCTACACCTTC.

The chain joins TRBV9 to TRBJ1-1; D uncertain. This CDR3 contains 12 residues. Germline V gene sequence: CDR1 SGDLS, CDR2 YYNGEE. V was trimmed by 7 bases and J by 5 bases, leaving 12 bases between them. The CDR3 loop is CASGGVRTEAFF. In DNA, the CDR3 is TGTGCCAGCGGCGGGGTGAGGACTGAAGCTTTCTTT. The full variable domain, its missing parts supplied by reference TRBV9 and TRBJ1-1, is DSGVTQTPKHLITATGQRVTLRCSPRSGDLSVYWYQQSLDQGLQFLIQYYNGEERAKGNILERFSAQQFPDLHSELNLSSLELGDSALYFCASGGVRTEAFFGQGTRLTVV.

The chain combines TRBV6-1 with TRBJ2-5; no definite D call. The J call may be in error: the DNA end matches TRBJ2-7 better. The CDR3 is 13 amino acids. In germline, CDR1 is MNHNS, CDR2 SASEGT. The CDR3 loop reads CASGQIRPYEQYF. CDR3 coding DNA: TGTGCCAGCGGGCAGATCCGCCCCTACGAGCAGTACTTC.

V usage is TRBV7-9 and J usage is TRBJ1-1, with 9 nucleotides matching TRBD1. Germline V gene data show CDR1 as SEHNR and CDR2 as FQNEAQ (reference sequence). Trimming at V came to 4 bases and at J to 4 bases, leaving 10 bases not matched to a gene. CDR3 length: 16 amino acids. The CDR3 DNA reads TGTGCCAGCAGCTCGTCGGACAGGGGAAAGGTCACTGAAGCTTTCTTT. This encodes CASSSSDRGKVTEAFF.

This chain connects TRBV11-1 to TRBJ1-3, with TRBD1 matching over 8 bases. J gave up 3 bases and V 5 bases, and 6 bases lay outside the gene matches. Germline V CDR1 and CDR2: SGHAT, FQDESV (reference sequence). This CDR3 has 15 amino acids. Written as DNA, the CDR3 is TGTGCCAGCAGCCCCAGGGGGCCAAGTGGAAACACCATATATTTT. This sequence encodes CASSPRGPSGNTIYF.

The chain joins TRBV18 to TRBJ1-5; TRBD1 matches at 7 bases. CDR1 KGHSH and CDR2 LQKENI come from the germline V gene. The CDR3 extends over 14 amino acids. The junction had 0 bases not matched to a gene; V was cut back by 3 bases and J by 1 base. CDR3 sequence (DNA): TGTGCCAGCTCACCGGACAGGAGCAATCAGCCCCAGCATTTT. Protein product: CASSPDRSNQPQHF. The whole variable domain, filled in from reference TRBV18 and TRBJ1-5, reads NAGVMQNPRHLVRRRGQEARLRCSPMKGHSHVYWYRQLPEEGLKFMVYLQKENIIDESGMPKERFSAEFPKEGPSILRIQQVVRGDSAAYFCASSPDRSNQPQHFGDGTRLSIL.

CDR3 DNA sequence: TGCGCCAGCAGCTTGGACAGGGCGACTGGCTACACCTTC. Encoded protein: CASSLDRATGYTF. V usage is TRBV5-1 and J usage is TRBJ1-2; D may be TRBD1 (6 bases). The germline gives CDR1 SGHRS, CDR2 YFSETQ. V shed 0 bases and J shed 7 bases, with 10 bases lying between them. CDR3 length: 13 residues.

This clone was seen a handful of times. This rearrangement joins TRBV19 to TRBJ1-4; the D gene is possibly TRBD1 (5 bases). With 4 bases removed from V and 4 bases from J, the gap between germline ends came to 13 bases. Germline V gene data show CDR1 as LNHDA and CDR2 as SQIVND (reference sequence). This CDR3 region has 15 residues. CDR3: CASSTPTDYNEKLFF. The CDR3 nucleotides read TGTGCCAGTAGTACCCCGACAGATTATAATGAAAAACTGTTTTTT.

This chain uses TRBV11-1 with TRBJ2-7; 7 bases align to TRBD1. Trimming took 0 bases from V and 3 from J; bases not matched to a gene: 2. Looked up from germline, CDR1 is SGHAT and CDR2 is FQDESV (reference sequence). CDR3 size: 14 residues. The CDR3 loop reads CASSLADRVYEQYF. The CDR3 nucleotides are TGTGCCAGCAGCTTAGCCGACAGGGTCTACGAGCAGTACTTC.

V gene TRBV6-1 combines with J gene TRBJ2-1, with a weak D call TRBD2 (5 bases). Germline V CDR1 and CDR2: MNHNS, SASEGT. The CDR3 contains 13 residues. V dropped 9 bases and J dropped 2 bases, with 11 bases sitting between them. CDR3 loop: CASGVGAYNEQFF. The CDR3 DNA follows: TGTGCCAGTGGGGTGGGAGCCTACAATGAGCAGTTCTTC.

V is TRBV6-4 and J is TRBJ2-1, with 9 bases aligning to TRBD2. CDR3 size: 16 residues. V was pared by 0 bases and J by 6 bases, with 6 bases of the junction left unmatched. Germline V gives CDR1 MRHNA, CDR2 SNTAGT. Here the CDR3 reads CASSDSPAGGLNEQFF. In DNA form, the CDR3 reads TGTGCCAGCAGTGACTCGCCGGCGGGGGGGCTCAATGAGCAGTTCTTC.

The chain links TRBV28 to TRBJ1-2; D remains ambiguous. Germline V CDR1 and CDR2: MDHEN, SYDVKM. CDR3 length: 12 residues. The V end was cut by 11 bases, the J end by 1 base, with 11 bases between. CDR3 sequence: CAGGGFNYGYTF. In nucleotides, the CDR3 is TGTGCCGGCGGAGGGTTTAACTATGGCTACACCTTC.

The rearrangement uses TRBV5-1 and TRBJ2-2, with 8 bases aligning to TRBD2. CDR1 is SGHRS, CDR2 YFSETQ, per germline. The V gene end was trimmed by 7 bases and the J gene end by 3 bases; junction bases not matched to a gene: 8. The CDR3 sequence is 15 residues long. In DNA form, the CDR3 reads TGCGCCAGCGGCCTGGGACTAGGGGACACCGGGGAGCTGTTTTTT. It translates to CASGLGLGDTGELFF.